Shown below are 26 T cell receptor beta chains from a single sample sequenced in a study of T cell repertoires in cytomegalovirus infection. Their antigens are not known. TCRdb fed the reads into MiXCR, producing one record per CDR3 protein. This sample has hundreds of thousands of distinct CDR3 sequences, with approximately 42% found just once. The input for sequencing was cultured PBMCs, taken from culture after CMV antigen stimulation. The source is a human donor in good health (CMV status not recorded). Some clones in this sample may be carry-over from other donors' samples.

This clonotype has a count of ten or more. J is TRBJ2-5 and V is TRBV7-2; D gene uncertain. Trimming left V 3 bases short and J 4 bases short, with 3 bases between. Germline CDR1 is SGHTA and CDR2 is FQGNSA. This CDR3 is built from 11 residues. The CDR3 DNA follows: TGTGCCAGCAGCTTTACAGAGACCCAGTACTTC. Protein sequence: CASSFTETQYF.

The V call is TRBV11-2, the J call TRBJ1-4, with a tentative D call TRBD1 (6 bases). The CDR3 consists of 12 residues. V gave up 10 bases and J gave up 8 bases, with 14 bases separating them. Per the germline V gene, CDR1 is SGHAT and CDR2 is FQNNGV. The CDR3 reads CATRQGREKLFF. The CDR3 coding sequence is TGTGCCACGAGGCAGGGGAGGGAAAAACTGTTTTTT.

J is TRBJ2-7 and V is TRBV19, with 7 bases lining up with TRBD2. Germline V CDR1 and CDR2: LNHDA, SQIVND (reference sequence). There are 13 residues in the CDR3. J lost 4 bases, V lost 5 bases, and 5 bases had no gene match. The CDR3 reads CASSPLAGYEQYF. CDR3 bases: TGTGCCAGTAGTCCTTTAGCGGGTTACGAGCAGTACTTC.

This clonotype was picked up a small number of times. V gene TRBV6-5 combines with J gene TRBJ2-3; the D call may be TRBD1 or TRBD2 (5 bases each). Germline V gene sequence: CDR1 MNHEY, CDR2 SVGAGI. The CDR3 consists of 16 residues. The V end was cut by 5 bases, the J end by 5 bases, with 20 bases between. CDR3 sequence: CASSPLGPHGGDTQYF. The CDR3 nucleotides are TGTGCCAGCAGTCCCCTCGGGCCTCATGGGGGAGATACGCAGTATTTT.

The rearrangement joins TRBV20-1 to TRBJ2-2, with TRBD2 matching over 7 bases. With 2 bases clipped from V and 0 bases from J, the junction kept 0 bases outside the gene matches. This CDR3 comprises 14 residues. Per the germline V gene, CDR1 is DFQATT and CDR2 is SNEGSKA (reference sequence). This CDR3 reads CSARLAANTGELFF. In DNA, the CDR3 is TGCAGTGCTAGACTAGCGGCGAACACCGGGGAGCTGTTTTTT.

This chain links TRBV7-9 with TRBJ1-5; D unclear. V was cut by 3 bases and J by 3 bases, with 12 bases left in between. Germline CDR1 reads SEHNR; CDR2 reads FQNEAQ (reference sequence). This CDR3 has 15 amino acids. CDR3 residues: CASSLDGLANQPQHF. The CDR3 DNA reads TGTGCCAGCAGCTTGGACGGGTTGGCCAATCAGCCCCAGCATTTT.

The sample holds a few counts of this clonotype. This sequence joins TRBV11-2 and TRBJ2-7, with D unresolved. Trimming stripped 4 bases from V and 6 bases from J, with 19 bases between. The CDR3 is made up of 15 amino acids. Germline loops: CDR1 SGHAT, CDR2 FQNNGV. The CDR3 region is CASSSLRGSPSEQYF. Here the CDR3 DNA reads TGTGCCAGCAGCTCCCTCCGCGGCTCCCCAAGCGAGCAGTACTTC.

This clonotype was found once. The J gene is TRBJ2-3, the V gene TRBV5-6; 8 positions match TRBD1. This CDR3 has 15 residues. Unmatched junction bases numbered 6, after V lost 0 bases and J lost 6 bases. Germline CDR1 and CDR2: SGHDT and YYEEEE. The CDR3 bases are TGTGCCAGCAGCTTGGTGACAGGGGTGAGGGATACGCAGTATTTT. This gives the protein CASSLVTGVRDTQYF.

This clonotype appeared a few times. The chain employs TRBV19 and TRBJ2-7, with TRBD1 identical over 7 bases. The CDR3 is 14 amino acids. CDR1 is LNHDA, CDR2 SQIVND, per germline (reference sequence). V gave up 6 bases and J gave up 0 bases; unmatched junction bases: 5. This CDR3 is CASRPGQSSYEQYF. The CDR3 DNA reads as TGTGCCAGTAGGCCGGGACAGAGCTCCTACGAGCAGTACTTC.

The chain combines TRBV10-3 with TRBJ2-3; TRBD2 matches 8 bases. The CDR3 sequence is 15 residues long. CDR1 and CDR2 from the germline V gene are ENHRY and SYGVKD. V trimming: 5 bases; J trimming: 3 bases; junction bases outside the gene matches: 7. CDR3 nucleotides: TGTGCCATCAGTCCGGGAGGGTGGAGGACAGATACGCAGTATTTT. It codes for CAISPGGWRTDTQYF.

This clonotype appeared a few times. The rearrangement joins TRBV7-6 to TRBJ2-7, with D unresolved. Germline-derived CDR1 and CDR2 are SGHVS and FNYEAQ. The CDR3 length is 14 residues. Trimming pared 5 bases from V and 0 bases from J, leaving 11 bases between. The CDR3 region has the DNA TGTGCCAGCAGCCCACACATACTCTCCTACGAGCAGTACTTC. This codes for CASSPHILSYEQYF.

The chain carries TRBV5-6 and TRBJ1-2; D is possibly TRBD1 (5 bases). V lost 0 bases and J 4 bases, leaving 16 bases between the germline ends. The CDR3 runs to 16 residues. Germline values: CDR1 SGHDT, CDR2 YYEEEE. As DNA, the CDR3 is TGTGCCAGCAGCTTGGTGGATTCCGGGACCTTCTATGGCTACACCTTC. This gives the protein CASSLVDSGTFYGYTF.

This clonotype turned up a few times. The chain employs TRBV6-2 or TRBV6-3 and TRBJ2-7; 8 positions agree with TRBD2. In germline, CDR1 is MNHEY, CDR2 SVGEGT. The CDR3 sequence is 15 residues long. V lost 2 bases, J lost 5 bases, and 8 bases stayed unmatched. The CDR3 sequence: CASSYSGTSVDEQYF. As DNA, the CDR3 is TGTGCCAGCAGTTACAGTGGGACTAGTGTCGACGAGCAGTACTTC.

This clonotype was counted a few times. The chain uses TRBV7-2 and TRBJ2-5; TRBD2 aligns across 7 bases. There are 16 residues in the CDR3. The ends lost 0 bases at V and 0 bases at J; junction bases unmatched: 4. Germline V gives CDR1 SGHTA, CDR2 FQGNSA. The DNA of the CDR3 is TGTGCCAGCAGCTTAGCGGGCCTAGCGGACCAAGAGACCCAGTACTTC. This sequence encodes CASSLAGLADQETQYF.

The chain couples TRBV19 to TRBJ2-5; no firm D call. Trimming stripped 5 bases from V and 3 bases from J, with 13 bases between. Germline V CDR1 and CDR2: LNHDA, SQIVND (reference sequence). The CDR3 runs 14 residues. The DNA for the CDR3 is TGTGCCAGTAGTGCCCCGAAGGTCAAAGAGACCCAGTACTTC. It is translated as CASSAPKVKETQYF.

The rearrangement joins TRBV6-2 or TRBV6-3 to TRBJ2-6; perhaps D is TRBD1 or TRBD2 (5 bases each). This CDR3 spans 19 amino acids. The V and J ends lost 7 bases and 0 bases respectively, with 22 bases between them. CDR1 is MNHEY and CDR2 is SVGEGT in the germline V gene. In DNA form, the CDR3 reads TGTGCCAGCACCAGGAACTACGGGGCCGCTGGCTCTGGGGCCAACGTCCTGACTTTC. Translated: CASTRNYGAAGSGANVLTF.

The chain couples TRBV7-2 to TRBJ2-1; 13 nucleotides line up with TRBD2. V was pared by 7 bases and J by 6 bases, with 6 bases of the junction left unmatched. The CDR3 runs 15 residues. Germline loops: CDR1 SGHTA, CDR2 FQGNSA. Here the CDR3 DNA reads TGTGCCAGCAACCCACTAGCGGGGGGGCCCAATGAGCAGTTCTTC. It specifies CASNPLAGGPNEQFF.

The table lists this clonotype with a few counts. The CDR3 region has the DNA TGTGCCAGCAGGGCCGGGACATCCAAAAACATTCAGTACTTC. It translates to CASRAGTSKNIQYF. V is TRBV6-2 or TRBV6-3 and J is TRBJ2-4; D is possibly TRBD1 (6 bases). The germline V gene encodes CDR1 MNHEY and CDR2 SVGEGT. The ends were cut back, 6 bases at V and 2 bases at J, with 11 bases in the middle. This CDR3 region has 14 residues.

This clonotype has more than one count but fewer than ten. The chain links TRBV4-1 to TRBJ2-7; D uncertain. V lost 2 bases and J lost 0, with 29 bases in between. The CDR3 consists of 21 residues. CDR1 and CDR2 (germline): MGHRA, YSYEKL. This CDR3 reads CASSQLLMKARHLRFSYEQYF. In DNA, the CDR3 is TGCGCCAGCAGCCAACTCCTAATGAAGGCTCGCCACCTCCGTTTCTCCTACGAGCAGTACTTC.

V usage is TRBV29-1 and J usage is TRBJ1-2, with 9 bases lining up with TRBD1. The CDR3 is 17 amino acids. Germline loops: CDR1 SQVTM, CDR2 ANQGSEA. The junction had 16 bases not matched to a gene; V was cut back by 4 bases and J by 4 bases. The CDR3 region has the DNA TGCAGCGTTGTTGTGGGACAGGGTACCCGAGGAGGCTATGGCTACACCTTC. Translation gives CSVVVGQGTRGGYGYTF.

The genes are TRBV7-2 and TRBJ2-5; 7 bases are a match to TRBD1. V shed 4 bases and J 3 bases; nucleotides not matched to a gene: 5. Germline V gene sequence: CDR1 SGHTA, CDR2 FQGNSA. This CDR3 is built from 14 residues. The CDR3 spells CASSSGTVKETQYF. As DNA, the CDR3 is TGTGCCAGCAGCTCCGGGACAGTAAAAGAGACCCAGTACTTC.

Written as DNA, the CDR3 is TGCGCCAGCAGCCAGACGGGACAGAGTTATAATTCACCCCTCCACTTT. It encodes CASSQTGQSYNSPLHF. The rearrangement links TRBV4-1 to TRBJ1-6; 7 positions agree with TRBD1. The germline V gene has CDR1 MGHRA and CDR2 YSYEKL. Trimming took 3 bases from V and 4 from J; bases not matched to a gene: 6. The length of the CDR3 is 16 residues.

The V and J genes are TRBV6-5 and TRBJ1-4; D not certain. Germline-derived CDR1 and CDR2 are MNHEY and SVGAGI. This CDR3 contains 14 residues. Trimming took 7 bases from V and 8 from J, leaving 17 bases between them. The CDR3 reads CASTLGPGAEKLFF. The CDR3 DNA is TGTGCCAGCACCTTAGGACCGGGAGCGGAAAAACTGTTTTTT.

This chain uses TRBV7-2 with TRBJ2-2; a possible D gene is TRBD1 (5 bases). Trimming took off 1 base at V and 4 bases at J, with 10 bases between the two ends. Germline values: CDR1 SGHTA, CDR2 FQGNSA. The CDR3 contains 15 residues. This chain's CDR3 is CASSLGGALTGELFF. CDR3 in DNA: TGTGCCAGCAGCTTAGGTGGGGCCCTCACCGGGGAGCTGTTTTTT.

This clonotype has a handful of counts. The rearrangement links TRBV6-6 to TRBJ1-5, with unresolved D. Per the germline V gene, CDR1 is MNHNY and CDR2 is SVGAGI (reference sequence). Trimming took 6 bases from V and 4 from J, leaving 4 bases between them. CDR3 size: 11 residues. The CDR3 reads CASSNNQPQHF. CDR3 in DNA: TGTGCCAGCAGCAATAATCAGCCCCAGCATTTT.

This clonotype was detected only a few times. J is TRBJ2-1 and V is TRBV7-9, with TRBD1 identical over 8 bases. CDR3 length: 16 residues. Unmatched junction bases numbered 12, after V lost 6 bases and J lost 5 bases. Germline CDR1 SEHNR, CDR2 FQNEAQ (reference sequence). In DNA, the CDR3 is TGTGCCAGCAGTACTCGCGGGACAGGTTGGAACAATGAGCAGTTCTTC. This gives the protein CASSTRGTGWNNEQFF. Full variable domain (rest looked up from reference TRBV7-9 and TRBJ2-1): DTGVSQNPRHKITKRGQNVTFRCDPISEHNRLYWYRQTLGQGPEFLTYFQNEAQLEKSRLLSDRFSAERPKGSFSTLEIQRTEQGDSAMYLCASSTRGTGWNNEQFFGPGTRLTVL.